What follows are 29 T cell receptor beta chains derived from one specimen sequenced in a study of blood T cell repertoires in COVID-19 (dated by TCRdb to the early 2020s). The library was prepared using the immunoSEQ multiplex PCR assay. Sourced from immuneACCESS, this table was stored by TCRdb with only in-frame sequences that have V and J called. A share of the clones is absent; for the studies checked, an unresolved V gene accounts for under half, and the remainder has no known explanation. This sample holds 180,000 or so clones; over 75% were observed only once. 15% to 20% of the sample belongs to the ten largest clones. The specimen sequenced was peripheral blood. These receptors were taken from a person aged 65-85 years with COVID-19, enrolled during active disease.

The chain joins TRBV5-4 to TRBJ2-3; no firm D call. Germline lookup yields CDR1 SGHNT and CDR2 YYREEE (reference sequence). The CDR3 sequence is 16 residues long. V was trimmed by 2 bases and J by 0 bases, leaving 13 bases between them. CDR3: CASSLLAKSSTDTQYF. The CDR3 DNA is TGTGCCAGCAGCTTATTGGCAAAGTCTAGCACAGATACGCAGTATTTT.

The chain has TRBV29-1 and TRBJ2-2; TRBD1 is a possible D gene (5 bases). Germline V lookup: CDR1 SQVTM, CDR2 ANQGSEA. The CDR3 has 14 residues. V lost 5 bases and J 5 bases, leaving 15 bases between the germline ends. DNA of the CDR3: TGCAGCGTTTTCCAGGGCTCCGGGACCGGGGAGCTGTTTTTT. Translated: CSVFQGSGTGELFF.

J is TRBJ1-4 and V is TRBV3-1 (or the pseudogene TRBV3-2); 8 bases agree with TRBD1. V shed 3 bases, J shed 8 bases, and the junction held 5 bases outside the gene matches. Germline-derived CDR1 and CDR2 are LGHDT and YNNKEL (reference sequence). This CDR3 is built from 14 residues. The CDR3 loop is CASSHGGQEEKLFF. The CDR3 DNA follows: TGTGCCAGCAGCCACGGGGGACAGGAGGAAAAACTGTTTTTT.

This clone was picked up many times. The chain recombines TRBV19 with TRBJ2-1; tentative D call: TRBD1 (6 bases). Germline CDR1 reads LNHDA; CDR2 reads SQIVND (reference sequence). CDR3 length: 14 residues. With 5 bases removed from V and 7 bases from J, the gap between germline ends came to 15 bases. CDR3 DNA sequence: TGTGCCAGTAGTGAGCGGACAGTTCAGAATGAGCAGTTCTTC. The encoded protein is CASSERTVQNEQFF.

This clone was seen ten or more times. The gene calls are TRBV7-9 and TRBJ1-1, with TRBD1 identical over 8 bases. Germline V gives CDR1 SEHNR, CDR2 FQNEAQ (reference sequence). This CDR3 is 16 amino acids long. V gave up 1 base and J gave up 1 base; unmatched junction bases: 5. CDR3 in DNA: TGTGCCAGCAGCTTAGTTGGCGGGACAGGGAACACTGAAGCTTTCTTT. This translates into CASSLVGGTGNTEAFF.

The V call is TRBV2, the J call TRBJ2-1, with D possibly matching TRBD2 (6 bases). The germline V gene encodes CDR1 SNHLY and CDR2 FYNNEI. Trimming cost V 4 bases and J 12 bases, with 22 bases left between them. There are 15 residues in the CDR3. This CDR3 is CASSAGAGGVHAQFF. The CDR3, as DNA: TGTGCCAGCAGTGCGGGAGCCGGTGGGGTCCACGCGCAGTTCTTC.

The chain uses TRBV3-1 (or the pseudogene TRBV3-2) and TRBJ1-2; 8 nucleotides agree with TRBD1. After removal of 1 base from V and 2 bases from J, the junction contained 6 bases not matched to a gene. Germline V gives CDR1 LGHDT, CDR2 YNNKEL (reference sequence). This CDR3 is 16 amino acids long. The CDR3: CASSQVPGGTNYGYTF. The CDR3 nucleotides read TGTGCCAGCAGCCAAGTTCCAGGGGGCACAAACTATGGCTACACCTTC.

This clone has a handful of counts. The V call is TRBV12-3 or TRBV12-4, the J call TRBJ2-3, with D maybe TRBD2 (6 bases). There are 13 residues in the CDR3. V was trimmed by 4 bases and J by 2 bases, leaving 7 bases between them. The CDR3 reads CASSWRVTDTQYF. CDR3 DNA sequence: TGTGCCAGCAGTTGGAGGGTCACAGATACGCAGTATTTT.

This sequence joins TRBV2 and TRBJ2-7, with a tentative D call TRBD1 (8 bases). The CDR3 extends over 14 amino acids. Trimming removed 8 bases at V and 0 bases at J, with 14 bases between. Germline V lookup: CDR1 SNHLY, CDR2 FYNNEI. The CDR3 spells CASGRDRSSYEQYF. The DNA of the CDR3 is TGTGCCAGCGGGAGGGACAGGAGCTCCTACGAGCAGTACTTC.

This chain connects TRBV20-1 to TRBJ1-5; maybe TRBD1 (5 bases). The germline CDR1 and CDR2 sequences are DFQATT and SNEGSKA (reference sequence). CDR3 length: 18 residues. The V end was cut by 3 bases, the J end by 0 bases, with 21 bases between. The CDR3 here is CSASSHRPGLISNQPQHF. The CDR3 DNA is TGCAGTGCTAGTTCCCACCGTCCGGGACTGATTAGCAATCAGCCCCAGCATTTT.

The chain is built from TRBV6-2 or TRBV6-3 and TRBJ2-2; D is perhaps TRBD1 (5 bases). Looked up from germline, CDR1 is MNHEY and CDR2 is SVGEGT. Trimming left V 5 bases short and J 4 bases short, with 8 bases between. The CDR3 contains 13 residues. CDR3 DNA: TGTGCCAGCAGTCGACAGTTCACCGGGGAGCTGTTTTTT. This sequence encodes CASSRQFTGELFF.

V gene TRBV28 combines with J gene TRBJ2-3, with 9 bases identical to TRBD1. The length of the CDR3 is 16 residues. The germline V gene encodes CDR1 MDHEN and CDR2 SYDVKM. V lost 6 bases and J lost 2; bases outside the gene matches: 9. For the CDR3, the DNA is TGTGCCAGCAGCCTAACCGGGACAGGGAACACAGATACGCAGTATTTT. Translation gives CASSLTGTGNTDTQYF.

This clone was observed once. The chain recombines TRBV6-5 with TRBJ1-2, with TRBD1 matching 7 bases. The germline gives CDR1 MNHEY, CDR2 SVGAGI. This CDR3 comprises 14 residues. V gave up 6 bases and J gave up 1 base; unmatched junction bases: 5. The DNA for the CDR3 is TGTGCCAGCAGCGCGGGACAGAGTAACTATGGCTACACCTTC. This translates into CASSAGQSNYGYTF.

This clone was observed many times. This chain's CDR3 is CASREAGGGYTQYF. The CDR3 DNA is TGCGCCAGCAGGGAGGCGGGGGGAGGGTATACGCAGTATTTT. This chain links TRBV4-1 with TRBJ2-3, with 8 bases aligning to TRBD2. The CDR3 spans 14 residues. Trimming cost V 6 bases and J 7 bases; bases outside gene matches: 9. Germline V gene lookup returns CDR1 MGHRA and CDR2 YSYEKL.

The CDR3 region is CASSPGASGRADTQYF. For the CDR3, the DNA is TGTGCCAGCAGCCCAGGGGCTAGCGGGAGGGCAGATACGCAGTATTTT. The chain carries TRBV11-2 and TRBJ2-3, with TRBD2 matching 12 bases. The germline V gene has CDR1 SGHAT and CDR2 FQNNGV. J was trimmed by 4 bases and V by 5 bases; bases with no gene match: 7. The length of the CDR3 is 16 residues.

The V call is TRBV27, the J call TRBJ2-2; 8 positions match TRBD2. CDR3 length: 18 amino acids. J gave up 5 bases and V 2 bases, and 13 bases lay outside the gene matches. Germline CDR1 and CDR2: MNHEY and SMNVEV (reference sequence). CDR3 sequence reads: CASSLDGRLAGRTGELFF. The CDR3 DNA follows: TGTGCCAGCAGTTTAGATGGTCGGTTAGCGGGGAGGACCGGGGAGCTGTTTTTT.

The rearrangement links TRBV28 to TRBJ1-2; D possibly corresponds to TRBD1 (6 bases). This CDR3 has 15 amino acids. The germline V and J ends were trimmed by 5 bases and 4 bases, with 17 bases remaining between them. Germline V gene lookup returns CDR1 MDHEN and CDR2 SYDVKM. CDR3 in DNA: TGTGCCAGCAGTCCCTCGAACAGGGAACTCTATGGCTACACCTTC. Translated, it gives CASSPSNRELYGYTF.

This chain joins TRBV5-4 and TRBJ2-3; 10 bases are shared with TRBD2. Per the germline V gene, CDR1 is SGHNT and CDR2 is YYREEE (reference sequence). Trimming removed 4 bases from V and 2 bases from J; junction bases left unmatched: 7. The CDR3 covers 16 residues. The CDR3 region is CASSPGLAELTDTQYF. In DNA, the CDR3 is TGTGCCAGCAGCCCCGGACTAGCGGAACTCACAGATACGCAGTATTTT. Based on the CDR3 plus reference TRBV5-4 and TRBJ2-3, the full variable domain is ETGVTQSPTHLIKTRGQQVTLRCSSQSGHNTVSWYQQALGQGPQFIFQYYREEENGRGNFPPRFSGLQFPNYSSELNVNALELDDSALYLCASSPGLAELTDTQYFGPGTRLTVL.

V usage is TRBV5-1 and J usage is TRBJ2-5; 7 nucleotides agree with TRBD2. The V gene end was trimmed by 6 bases and the J gene end by 2 bases; junction bases not matched to a gene: 10. The CDR3 contains 15 residues. Germline V gene sequence: CDR1 SGHRS, CDR2 YFSETQ. This CDR3 is CASTTEWGGQETQYF. The CDR3 nucleotides are TGCGCCAGCACGACCGAGTGGGGGGGACAAGAGACCCAGTACTTC.

This chain joins TRBV5-1 and TRBJ1-2; 10 bases fit TRBD1. Germline CDR1 and CDR2: SGHRS and YFSETQ. V dropped 4 bases and J dropped 7; count of bases not matched to a gene: 7. CDR3 length equals 14 residues. This CDR3 is CASSRGQGLSGYTF. The CDR3 DNA reads as TGCGCCAGCAGCCGGGGACAGGGGCTTTCTGGCTACACCTTC.

The rearrangement joins TRBV14 to TRBJ2-7, with D hard to call. CDR3 length: 14 amino acids. The germline V gene encodes CDR1 SGHDN and CDR2 FVKESK. V shed 3 bases and J shed 4 bases, with 13 bases lying between them. The CDR3 sequence is CASSHLGSEYEQYF. In DNA, the CDR3 is TGTGCCAGCAGCCATCTGGGCAGTGAATACGAGCAGTACTTC.

Here the CDR3 reads CASSLVASAGAYEQYF. The CDR3, as DNA: TGTGCCAGCAGCTTAGTAGCTTCTGCCGGGGCCTACGAGCAGTACTTC. The chain is built from TRBV7-8 and TRBJ2-7; weak D call: TRBD2 (5 bases). The V end lost 1 base, the J end lost 2 bases, and 15 bases lay between the germline ends. Germline values: CDR1 SGHVS, CDR2 FQNEAQ. The CDR3 length is 16 residues. Looking up the rest from reference TRBV7-8 and TRBJ2-7 gives the full variable domain: GAGVSQSPRYKVAKRGQDVALRCDPISGHVSLFWYQQALGQGPEFLTYFQNEAQLDKSGLPSDRFFAERPEGSVSTLKIQRTQQEDSAVYLCASSLVASAGAYEQYFGPGTRLTVT.

This clone came up a few times. The rearrangement uses TRBV10-1 and TRBJ1-5; 8 positions match TRBD1. This CDR3 region has 18 residues. Germline V CDR1 and CDR2: WNHNN, SYGVQD (reference sequence). Losses at the gene ends were 4 bases for V and 0 bases for J; bases not matched to a gene: 11. In nucleotides, the CDR3 is TGCGCCAGCAGTGTTGGACAGGGACGCTCTCGTAGCAATCAGCCCCAGCATTTT. Translated, it gives CASSVGQGRSRSNQPQHF.

The genes are TRBV2 and TRBJ2-3; 11 bases match TRBD2. V gave up 0 bases and J gave up 3 bases; unmatched junction bases: 2. The V gene's germline CDR1 is SNHLY and CDR2 FYNNEI. CDR3 length: 16 residues. The CDR3 is CASSEAASGRTDTQYF. The CDR3 bases are TGTGCCAGCAGTGAAGCGGCTAGCGGGAGGACAGATACGCAGTATTTT.

This clone was recorded once. The chain joins TRBV9 to TRBJ2-7; 8 nucleotides agree with TRBD1. In germline, CDR1 is SGDLS, CDR2 YYNGEE. The ends lost 0 bases at V and 2 bases at J; junction bases unmatched: 10. This CDR3 is built from 17 residues. The DNA for the CDR3 is TGTGCCAGCAGCGTAGGTTCAGGGGACAGGCCCCCCTACGAGCAGTACTTC. It translates to CASSVGSGDRPPYEQYF.

The chain employs TRBV5-1 and TRBJ1-6; D remains unclear. This CDR3 has 14 amino acids. V was cut by 4 bases and J by 8 bases, with 13 bases left in between. In germline, CDR1 is SGHRS, CDR2 YFSETQ. The CDR3 sequence: CASSGGSSDSPLHF. CDR3 nucleotides: TGCGCCAGCAGCGGCGGGTCTTCGGATTCACCCCTCCACTTT.

This clone came up a few times. The chain recombines TRBV4-1 with TRBJ1-5, with a possible D match to TRBD1 (5 bases). Germline CDR1 MGHRA, CDR2 YSYEKL. This CDR3 contains 17 residues. With 0 bases removed from V and 5 bases from J, the gap between germline ends came to 17 bases. The CDR3 coding sequence is TGCGCCAGCAGCCAAGATCTAAGGACAACTCGATATCAGCCCCAGCATTTT. Translating gives CASSQDLRTTRYQPQHF.

The chain uses TRBV6-2 or TRBV6-3 and TRBJ2-3; 7 nucleotides match TRBD2. CDR1 is MNHEY, CDR2 SVGEGT, per germline. The V and J ends lost 6 bases and 2 bases, in that order; junction bases with no gene match: 14. This CDR3 has 17 residues. The CDR3 coding sequence is TGTGCCAGCAGCTCCCTCCCGAAGACTAGCCTCACAGATACGCAGTATTTT. Protein sequence: CASSSLPKTSLTDTQYF.

This rearrangement joins TRBV4-3 to TRBJ1-2; 7 bases fit TRBD1. There are 14 residues in the CDR3. The ends lost 0 bases at V and 3 bases at J; junction bases unmatched: 1. Germline CDR1 LGHNA, CDR2 YSLEER. This CDR3 is CASSQDTGDYGYTF. DNA of the CDR3: TGCGCCAGCAGCCAAGATACAGGGGACTATGGCTACACCTTC.